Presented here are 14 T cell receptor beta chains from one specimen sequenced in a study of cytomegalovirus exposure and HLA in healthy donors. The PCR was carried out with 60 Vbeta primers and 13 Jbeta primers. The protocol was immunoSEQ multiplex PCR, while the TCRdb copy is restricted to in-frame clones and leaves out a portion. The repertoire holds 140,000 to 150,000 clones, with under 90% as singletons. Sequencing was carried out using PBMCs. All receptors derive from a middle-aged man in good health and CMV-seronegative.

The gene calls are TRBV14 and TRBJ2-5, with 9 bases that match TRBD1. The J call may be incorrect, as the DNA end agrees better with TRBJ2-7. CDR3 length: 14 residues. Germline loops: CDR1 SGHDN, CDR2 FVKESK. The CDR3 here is CASSQRGQGSEQYF. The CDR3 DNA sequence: TGTGCCAGCAGCCAACGGGGACAGGGAAGCGAGCAGTACTTC.

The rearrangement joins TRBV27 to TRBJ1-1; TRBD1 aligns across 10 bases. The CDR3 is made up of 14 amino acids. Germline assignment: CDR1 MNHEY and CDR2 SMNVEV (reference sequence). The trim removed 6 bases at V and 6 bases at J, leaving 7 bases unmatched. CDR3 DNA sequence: TGTGCCAGCAGCAGTGGGACAGGGGACCCTGAAGCTTTCTTT. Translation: CASSSGTGDPEAFF.

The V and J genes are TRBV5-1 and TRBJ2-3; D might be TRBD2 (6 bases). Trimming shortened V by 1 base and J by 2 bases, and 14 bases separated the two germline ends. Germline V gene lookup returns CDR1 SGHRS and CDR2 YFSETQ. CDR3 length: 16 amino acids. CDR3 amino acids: CASSLNPSATTDTQYF. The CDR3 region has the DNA TGCGCCAGCAGCTTGAATCCTAGCGCCACCACAGATACGCAGTATTTT.

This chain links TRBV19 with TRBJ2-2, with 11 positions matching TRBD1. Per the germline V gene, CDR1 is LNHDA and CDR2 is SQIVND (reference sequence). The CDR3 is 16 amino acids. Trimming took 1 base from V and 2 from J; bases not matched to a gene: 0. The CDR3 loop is CASSIGTGGNTGELFF. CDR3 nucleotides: TGTGCCAGTAGTATAGGGACAGGGGGCAACACCGGGGAGCTGTTTTTT.

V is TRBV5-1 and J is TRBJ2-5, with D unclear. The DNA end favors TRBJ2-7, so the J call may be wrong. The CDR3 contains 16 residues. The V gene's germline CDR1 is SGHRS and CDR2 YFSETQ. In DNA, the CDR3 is TGCGCCAGCAGCCCCCCCTGGCCCATGGCTAGCTACGAGCAGTACTTC. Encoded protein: CASSPPWPMASYEQYF.

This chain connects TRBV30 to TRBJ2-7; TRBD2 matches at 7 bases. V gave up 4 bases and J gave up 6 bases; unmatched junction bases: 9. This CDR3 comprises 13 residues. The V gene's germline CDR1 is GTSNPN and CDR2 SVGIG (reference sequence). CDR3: CAWNQRGGTEQYF. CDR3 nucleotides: TGTGCCTGGAACCAGCGGGGAGGTACCGAGCAGTACTTC.

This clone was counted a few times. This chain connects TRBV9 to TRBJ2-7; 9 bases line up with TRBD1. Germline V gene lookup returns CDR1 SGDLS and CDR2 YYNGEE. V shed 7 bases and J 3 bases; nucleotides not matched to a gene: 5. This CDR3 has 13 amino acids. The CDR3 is CASSGTGIYEQYF. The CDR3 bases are TGTGCCAGCTCGGGGACAGGGATCTACGAGCAGTACTTC.

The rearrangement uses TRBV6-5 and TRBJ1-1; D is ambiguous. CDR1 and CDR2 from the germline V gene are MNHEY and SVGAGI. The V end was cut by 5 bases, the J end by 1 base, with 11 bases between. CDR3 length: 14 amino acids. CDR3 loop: CASSPSRWNTEAFF. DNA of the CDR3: TGTGCCAGCAGTCCCTCGAGGTGGAACACTGAAGCTTTCTTT.

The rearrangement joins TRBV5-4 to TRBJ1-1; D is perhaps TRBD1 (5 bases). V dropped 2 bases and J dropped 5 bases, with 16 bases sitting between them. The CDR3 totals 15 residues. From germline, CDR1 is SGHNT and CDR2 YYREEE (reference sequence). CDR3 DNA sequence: TGTGCCAGCAGCTTTAGGCAGGGCCTGGGGACTGAAGCTTTCTTT. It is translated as CASSFRQGLGTEAFF.

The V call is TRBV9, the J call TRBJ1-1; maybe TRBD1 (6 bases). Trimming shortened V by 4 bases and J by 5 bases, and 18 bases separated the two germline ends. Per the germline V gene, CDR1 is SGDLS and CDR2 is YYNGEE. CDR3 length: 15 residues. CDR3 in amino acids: CASSPLSRTGTEAFF. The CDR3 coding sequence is TGTGCCAGCAGCCCCCTTTCGAGAACAGGGACTGAAGCTTTCTTT.

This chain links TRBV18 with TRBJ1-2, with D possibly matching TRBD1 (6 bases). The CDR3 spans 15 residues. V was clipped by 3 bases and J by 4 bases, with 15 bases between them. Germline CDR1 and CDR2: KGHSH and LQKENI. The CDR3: CASSPPADRIYGYTF. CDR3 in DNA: TGTGCCAGCTCACCGCCTGCCGACAGGATCTATGGCTACACCTTC.

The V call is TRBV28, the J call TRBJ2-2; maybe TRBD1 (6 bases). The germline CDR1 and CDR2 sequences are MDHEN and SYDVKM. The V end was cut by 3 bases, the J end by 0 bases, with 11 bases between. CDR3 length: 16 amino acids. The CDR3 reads CASSLRRTANTGELFF. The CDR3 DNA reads TGTGCCAGCAGTTTGCGTAGGACAGCGAACACCGGGGAGCTGTTTTTT.

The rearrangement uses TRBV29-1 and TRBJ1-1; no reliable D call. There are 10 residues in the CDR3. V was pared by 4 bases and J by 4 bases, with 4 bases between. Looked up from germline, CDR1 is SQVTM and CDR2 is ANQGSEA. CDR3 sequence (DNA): TGCAGCGTTGCGTTCACTGAAGCTTTCTTT. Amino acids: CSVAFTEAFF.

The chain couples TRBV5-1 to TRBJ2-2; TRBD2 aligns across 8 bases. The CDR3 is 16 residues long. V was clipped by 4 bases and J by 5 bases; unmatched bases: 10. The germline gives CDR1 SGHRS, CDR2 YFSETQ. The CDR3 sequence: CASSRTSGGPTGELFF. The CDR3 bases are TGCGCCAGCAGCCGTACCTCGGGGGGGCCGACCGGGGAGCTGTTTTTT.